This T cell receptor beta chain comes out of a study of a mutant IDH1 vaccine in newly diagnosed glioma. Time point noted: baseline, week 1 (first vaccination visit). The treatment was: pre-vaccination baseline after standard-of-care therapy. CDR1 is SQVTM, CDR2 ANQGSEA, per germline. V dropped 6 bases and J dropped 5; count of bases not matched to a gene: 18. This CDR3 is 18 amino acids long. Produced via immunoSEQ multiplex PCR; TCRdb's table is partial and in-frame only. Of 92,000 or so clones listed, roughly 82% are singletons. This TCR derives from a man aged 35 to 55 with glioma. Some clones in this sample may be carry-over from other donors' samples. The material sequenced was PBMCs, taken from a glioma patient treated with radiotherapy, temozolomide or both. This rearrangement joins TRBV29-1 to TRBJ2-3, with 12 bases fitting TRBD2. In DNA form, the CDR3 reads TGCAGCGTACTTGAGACTAGCGGGGGACCTCCCAGGATAGATACGCAGTATTTT. Translation gives CSVLETSGGPPRIDTQYF.